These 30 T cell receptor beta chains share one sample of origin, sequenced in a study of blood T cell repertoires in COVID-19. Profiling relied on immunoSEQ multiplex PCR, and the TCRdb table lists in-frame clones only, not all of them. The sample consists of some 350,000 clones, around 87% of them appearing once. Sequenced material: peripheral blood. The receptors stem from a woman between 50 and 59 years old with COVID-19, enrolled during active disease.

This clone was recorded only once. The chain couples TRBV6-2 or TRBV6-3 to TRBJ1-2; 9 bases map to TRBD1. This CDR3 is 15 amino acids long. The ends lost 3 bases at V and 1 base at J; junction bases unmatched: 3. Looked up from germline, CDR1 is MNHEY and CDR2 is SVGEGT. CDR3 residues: CASSYNRGLNYGYTF. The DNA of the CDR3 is TGTGCCAGCAGTTATAACAGGGGGCTTAACTATGGCTACACCTTC.

CDR3 in amino acids: CASIGALDYGYTF. The CDR3 DNA reads as TGTGCCAGCATTGGGGCTCTTGACTATGGCTACACCTTC. V is TRBV27 and J is TRBJ1-2; possibly TRBD1 for D (5 bases). V was clipped by 7 bases and J by 3 bases, with 12 bases between them. The germline V gene has CDR1 MNHEY and CDR2 SMNVEV (reference sequence). The CDR3 extends over 13 amino acids.

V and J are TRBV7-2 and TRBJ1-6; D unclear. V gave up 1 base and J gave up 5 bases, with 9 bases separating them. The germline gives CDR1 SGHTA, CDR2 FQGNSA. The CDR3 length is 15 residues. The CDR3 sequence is CASSLGAANNSPLHF. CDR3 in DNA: TGTGCCAGCAGCTTAGGGGCAGCAAATAATTCACCCCTCCACTTT.

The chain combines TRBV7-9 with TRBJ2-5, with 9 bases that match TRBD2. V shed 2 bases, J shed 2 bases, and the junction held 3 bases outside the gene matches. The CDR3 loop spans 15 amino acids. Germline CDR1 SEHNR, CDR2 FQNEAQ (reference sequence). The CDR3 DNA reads TGTGCCAGCAGCTTACCAGCGGGAGGACAAGAGACCCAGTACTTC. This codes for CASSLPAGGQETQYF.

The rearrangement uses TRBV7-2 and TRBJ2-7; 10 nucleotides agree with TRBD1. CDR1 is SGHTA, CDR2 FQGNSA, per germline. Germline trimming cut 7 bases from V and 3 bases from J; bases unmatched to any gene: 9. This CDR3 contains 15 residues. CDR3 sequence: CASNEPDRGIYEQYF. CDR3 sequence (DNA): TGTGCCAGCAACGAACCGGACAGGGGGATCTACGAGCAGTACTTC.

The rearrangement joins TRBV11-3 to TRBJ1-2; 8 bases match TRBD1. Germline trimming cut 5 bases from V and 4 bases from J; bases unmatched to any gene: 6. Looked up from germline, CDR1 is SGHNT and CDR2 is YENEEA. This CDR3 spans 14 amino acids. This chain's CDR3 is CASSPGTGTYGYTF. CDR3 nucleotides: TGTGCCAGCAGCCCGGGGACAGGTACCTATGGCTACACCTTC.

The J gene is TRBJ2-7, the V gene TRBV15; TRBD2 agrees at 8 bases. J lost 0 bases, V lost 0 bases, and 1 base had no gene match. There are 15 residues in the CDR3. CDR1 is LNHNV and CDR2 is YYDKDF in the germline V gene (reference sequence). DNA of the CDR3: TGTGCCACCAGCAGAGACGGGACTAGCTCCTACGAGCAGTACTTC. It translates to CATSRDGTSSYEQYF.

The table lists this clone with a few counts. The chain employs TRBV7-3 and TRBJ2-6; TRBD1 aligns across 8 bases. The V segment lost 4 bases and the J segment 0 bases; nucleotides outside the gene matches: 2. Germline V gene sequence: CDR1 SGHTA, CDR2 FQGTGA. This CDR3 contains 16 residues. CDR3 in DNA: TGTGCCAGCAGCTCCGACAGGGGCTCTGGGGCCAACGTCCTGACTTTC. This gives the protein CASSSDRGSGANVLTF.

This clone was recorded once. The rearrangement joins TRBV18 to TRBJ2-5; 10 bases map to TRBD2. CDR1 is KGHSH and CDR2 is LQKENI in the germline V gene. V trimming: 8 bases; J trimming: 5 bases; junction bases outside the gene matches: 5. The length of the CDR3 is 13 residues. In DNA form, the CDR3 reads TGTGCCAGCGCAAGCGGGAGGGCTGAGACCCAGTACTTC. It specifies CASASGRAETQYF. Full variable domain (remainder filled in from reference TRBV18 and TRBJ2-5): NAGVMQNPRHLVRRRGQEARLRCSPMKGHSHVYWYRQLPEEGLKFMVYLQKENIIDESGMPKERFSAEFPKEGPSILRIQQVVRGDSAAYFCASASGRAETQYFGPGTRLLVL.

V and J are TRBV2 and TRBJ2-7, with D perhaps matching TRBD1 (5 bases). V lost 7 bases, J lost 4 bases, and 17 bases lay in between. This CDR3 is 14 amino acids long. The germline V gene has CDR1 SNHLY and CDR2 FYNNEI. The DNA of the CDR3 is TGTGCCAGCACCAAAGGGGATTTCCCTTACGAGCAGTACTTC. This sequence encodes CASTKGDFPYEQYF. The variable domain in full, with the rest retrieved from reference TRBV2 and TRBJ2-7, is EPEVTQTPSHQVTQMGQEVILRCVPISNHLYFYWYRQILGQKVEFLVSFYNNEISEKSEIFDDQFSVERPDGSNFTLKIRSTKLEDSAMYFCASTKGDFPYEQYFGPGTRLTVT.

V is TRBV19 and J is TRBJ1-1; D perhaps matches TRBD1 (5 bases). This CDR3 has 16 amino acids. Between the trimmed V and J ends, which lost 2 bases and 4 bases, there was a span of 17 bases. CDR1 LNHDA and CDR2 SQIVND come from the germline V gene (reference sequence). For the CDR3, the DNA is TGTGCCAGTAGTATATTCGGGCAGGGTAGTGGCACTGAAGCTTTCTTT. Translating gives CASSIFGQGSGTEAFF.

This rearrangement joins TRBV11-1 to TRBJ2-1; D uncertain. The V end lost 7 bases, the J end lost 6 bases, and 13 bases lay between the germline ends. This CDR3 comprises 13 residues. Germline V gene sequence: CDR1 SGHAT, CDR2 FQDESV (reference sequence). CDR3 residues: CASTPTQTNEQFF. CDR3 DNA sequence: TGTGCCAGCACCCCGACACAAACCAATGAGCAGTTCTTC.

In DNA form, the CDR3 reads TGTGCCACCAGCAGAGAGCGGGACAGGGCCTACGAGCAGTACTTC. Its protein product is CATSRERDRAYEQYF. The chain has TRBV15 and TRBJ2-7; 9 nucleotides match TRBD1. V gave up 0 bases and J gave up 2 bases; unmatched junction bases: 2. This CDR3 contains 15 residues. Germline assignment: CDR1 LNHNV and CDR2 YYDKDF (reference sequence).

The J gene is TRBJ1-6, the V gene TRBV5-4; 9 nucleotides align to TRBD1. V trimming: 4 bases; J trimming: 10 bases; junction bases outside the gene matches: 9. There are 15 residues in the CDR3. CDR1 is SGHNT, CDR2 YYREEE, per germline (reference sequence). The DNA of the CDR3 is TGTGCCAGCAGCCAGCCGGGACAGGGTAACTCACCCCTCCACTTT. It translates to CASSQPGQGNSPLHF.

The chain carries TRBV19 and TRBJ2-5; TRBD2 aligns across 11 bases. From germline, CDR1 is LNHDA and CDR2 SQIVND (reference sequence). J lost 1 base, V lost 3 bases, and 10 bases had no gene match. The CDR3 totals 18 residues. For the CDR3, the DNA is TGTGCCAGTAGTATGCTGGGGACTAGCGGAGGGCCCCAAGAGACCCAGTACTTC. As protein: CASSMLGTSGGPQETQYF.

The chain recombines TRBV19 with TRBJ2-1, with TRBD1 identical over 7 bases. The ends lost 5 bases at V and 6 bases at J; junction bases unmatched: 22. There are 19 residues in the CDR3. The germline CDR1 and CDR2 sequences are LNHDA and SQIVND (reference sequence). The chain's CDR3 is CASSPRGMRQRIVSNEQFF. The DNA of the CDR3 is TGTGCCAGTAGTCCCAGGGGGATGCGCCAGCGTATAGTAAGCAATGAGCAGTTCTTC.

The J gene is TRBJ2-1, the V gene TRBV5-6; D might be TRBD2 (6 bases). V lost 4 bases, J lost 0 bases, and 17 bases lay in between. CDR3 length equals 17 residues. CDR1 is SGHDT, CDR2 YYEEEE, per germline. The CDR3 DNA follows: TGTGCCAGCAGCATCGAAACGGACGGGAGCTCCTACAATGAGCAGTTCTTC. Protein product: CASSIETDGSSYNEQFF.

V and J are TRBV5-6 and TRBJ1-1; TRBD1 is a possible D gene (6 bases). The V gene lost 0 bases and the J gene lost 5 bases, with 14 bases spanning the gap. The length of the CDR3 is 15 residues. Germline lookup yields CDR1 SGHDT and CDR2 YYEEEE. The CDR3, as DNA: TGTGCCAGCAGCTTGGATCCCCCAGGGGCAACTGAAGCTTTCTTT. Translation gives CASSLDPPGATEAFF. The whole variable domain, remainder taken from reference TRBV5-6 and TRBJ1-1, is DAGVTQSPTHLIKTRGQQVTLRCSPKSGHDTVSWYQQALGQGPQFIFQYYEEEERQRGNFPDRFSGHQFPNYSSELNVNALLLGDSALYLCASSLDPPGATEAFFGQGTRLTVV.

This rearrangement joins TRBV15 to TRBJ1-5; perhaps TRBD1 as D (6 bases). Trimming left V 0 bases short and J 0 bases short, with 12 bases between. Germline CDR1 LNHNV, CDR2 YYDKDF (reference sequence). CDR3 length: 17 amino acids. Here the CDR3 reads CATSREQGFYSNQPQHF. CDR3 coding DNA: TGTGCCACCAGCAGAGAGCAGGGGTTCTATAGCAATCAGCCCCAGCATTTT.

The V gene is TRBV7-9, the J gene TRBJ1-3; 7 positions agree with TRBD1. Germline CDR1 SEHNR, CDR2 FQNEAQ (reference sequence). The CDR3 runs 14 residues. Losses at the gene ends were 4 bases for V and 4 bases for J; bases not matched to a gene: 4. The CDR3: CASSSGGSGNTIYF. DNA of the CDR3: TGTGCCAGCAGCTCAGGGGGTTCCGGAAACACCATATATTTT.

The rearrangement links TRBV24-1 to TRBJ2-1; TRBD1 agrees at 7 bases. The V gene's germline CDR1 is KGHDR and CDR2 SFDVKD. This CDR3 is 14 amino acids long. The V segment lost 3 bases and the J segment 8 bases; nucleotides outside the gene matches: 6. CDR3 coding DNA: TGTGCCACCAGTGATCCCGACAGGGCCCATGAGCAGTTCTTC. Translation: CATSDPDRAHEQFF.

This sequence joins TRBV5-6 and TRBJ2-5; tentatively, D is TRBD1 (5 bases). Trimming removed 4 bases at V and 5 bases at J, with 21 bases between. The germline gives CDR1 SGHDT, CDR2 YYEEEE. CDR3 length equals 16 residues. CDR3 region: CASSLRTTRWYETQYF. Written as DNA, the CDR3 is TGTGCCAGCAGCCTCCGGACAACTCGGTGGTACGAGACCCAGTACTTC.

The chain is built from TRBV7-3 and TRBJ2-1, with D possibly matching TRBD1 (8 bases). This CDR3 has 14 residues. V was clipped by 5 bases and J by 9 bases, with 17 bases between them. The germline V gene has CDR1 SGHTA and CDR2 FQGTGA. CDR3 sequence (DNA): TGTGCCAGCAGCGTTGGACAGGGAGGGGGTGAGCAGTTCTTC. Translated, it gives CASSVGQGGGEQFF.

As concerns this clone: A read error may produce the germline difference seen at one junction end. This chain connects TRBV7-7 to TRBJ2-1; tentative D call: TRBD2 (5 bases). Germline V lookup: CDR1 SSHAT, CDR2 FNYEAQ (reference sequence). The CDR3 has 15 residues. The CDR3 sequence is CASSFLSASYNEQFF. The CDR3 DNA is TGTGCTAGCAGCTTTCTTAGCGCATCTTACAATGAGCAGTTCTTC.

The CDR3 protein is CASSLQGQETQYF. CDR3 sequence (DNA): TGTGCCAGCTCGCTACAGGGACAAGAGACCCAGTACTTC. The chain carries TRBV18 and TRBJ2-5, with D maybe TRBD1 (6 bases). This CDR3 region has 13 residues. The V end was cut by 6 bases, the J end by 2 bases, with 10 bases between. The germline CDR1 and CDR2 sequences are KGHSH and LQKENI.

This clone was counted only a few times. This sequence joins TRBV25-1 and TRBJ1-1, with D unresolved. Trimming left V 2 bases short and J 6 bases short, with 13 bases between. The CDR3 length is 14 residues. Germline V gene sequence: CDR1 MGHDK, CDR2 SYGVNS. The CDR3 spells CASSEAARWSEAFF. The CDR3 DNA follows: TGTGCCAGCAGTGAAGCTGCCAGGTGGTCTGAAGCTTTCTTT.

The CDR3: CASSQETGSRDNEQFF. CDR3 bases: TGTGCCAGCAGCCAAGAGACAGGGAGTCGGGACAATGAGCAGTTCTTC. This chain links TRBV4-2 with TRBJ2-1; 7 bases are shared with TRBD1. Germline V gives CDR1 LGHNA, CDR2 YNFKEQ. This CDR3 contains 16 residues. V lost 0 bases to trimming and J lost 5 bases; unmatched junction nucleotides: 7.

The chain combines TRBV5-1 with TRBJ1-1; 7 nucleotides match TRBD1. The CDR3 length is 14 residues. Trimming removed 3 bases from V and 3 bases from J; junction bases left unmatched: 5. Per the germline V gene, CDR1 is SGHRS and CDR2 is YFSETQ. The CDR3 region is CASSSRQGYTEAFF. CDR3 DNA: TGCGCCAGCAGCTCTAGACAGGGTTACACTGAAGCTTTCTTT.

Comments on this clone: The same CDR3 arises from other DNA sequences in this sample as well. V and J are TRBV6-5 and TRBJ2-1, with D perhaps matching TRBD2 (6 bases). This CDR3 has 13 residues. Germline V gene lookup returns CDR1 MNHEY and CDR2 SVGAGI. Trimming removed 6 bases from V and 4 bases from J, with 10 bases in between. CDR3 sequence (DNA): TGTGCCAGCAGGCCGGGACTTTACAATGAGCAGTTCTTC. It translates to CASRPGLYNEQFF.

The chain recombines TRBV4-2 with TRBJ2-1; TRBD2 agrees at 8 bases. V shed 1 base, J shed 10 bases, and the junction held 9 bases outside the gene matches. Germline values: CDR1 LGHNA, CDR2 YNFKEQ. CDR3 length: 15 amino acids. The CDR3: CASSQGGTRGIEQFF. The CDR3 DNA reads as TGTGCCAGCAGCCAAGGAGGGACTAGAGGCATCGAGCAGTTCTTC.